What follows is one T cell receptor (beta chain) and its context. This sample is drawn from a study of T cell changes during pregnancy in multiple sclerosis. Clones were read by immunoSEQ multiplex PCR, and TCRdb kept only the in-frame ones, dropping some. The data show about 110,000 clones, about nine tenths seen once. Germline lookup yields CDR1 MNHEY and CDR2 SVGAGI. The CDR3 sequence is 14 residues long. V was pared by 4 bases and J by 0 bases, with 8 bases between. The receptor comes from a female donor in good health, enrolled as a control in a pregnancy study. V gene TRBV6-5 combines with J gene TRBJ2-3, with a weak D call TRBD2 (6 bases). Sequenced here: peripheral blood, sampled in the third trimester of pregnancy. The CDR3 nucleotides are TGTGCCAGCAGTTTCGGGACTAGCACAGATACGCAGTATTTT. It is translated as CASSFGTSTDTQYF.